This T cell receptor beta chain stems from a study of T cells in Graves' hyperthyroidism and ophthalmopathy. The CDR3 regions of TCR beta were amplified from RNA transcripts. When the TCR CDR3 underwent first-round RT-PCR, the HTBI primer set was used. One entry per CDR3 protein, called by TCRdb with MiXCR from the multiplex PCR reads. The table lists around 600,000 distinct CDR3 sequences, roughly 14% of them singletons. Uncontrolled infection, other autoimmune disease, pregnancy or lactation barred patients from enrollment. Germline V gene lookup returns CDR1 DFQATT and CDR2 SNEGSKA (reference sequence). The CDR3 is made up of 12 amino acids. This clonotype was detected ten times or more.

The sequence derives from a woman in her 30s with Graves' hyperthyroidism. This rearrangement joins TRBV20-1 to TRBJ1-4; TRBD1 agrees at 7 bases. Sequenced material: blood. CDR3 sequence: CNHGTANEKLFF. In DNA, the CDR3 is TGCAACCACGGGACAGCTAATGAAAAACTGTTTTTT.